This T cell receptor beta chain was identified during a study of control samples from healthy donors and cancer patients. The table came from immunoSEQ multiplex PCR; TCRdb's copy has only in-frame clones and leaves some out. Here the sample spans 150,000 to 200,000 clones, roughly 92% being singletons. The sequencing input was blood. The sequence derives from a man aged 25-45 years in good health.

The CDR3 DNA is TGTGCCAGCAGCCAAGACTATCCAGATACGCAGTATTTT. The encoded protein is CASSQDYPDTQYF. The chain links TRBV3-1 (or the pseudogene TRBV3-2) to TRBJ2-3; D not resolved. Trimming took 0 bases from V and 4 from J, leaving 5 bases between them. CDR3 size: 13 residues. Germline assignment: CDR1 LGHDT and CDR2 YNNKEL (reference sequence).